The 11 T cell receptor beta chains below come from one sample, sequenced in a study of radiation and T cells in renal cell carcinoma. Clones were read by immunoSEQ multiplex PCR, and TCRdb kept only the in-frame ones, dropping some. The data hold some 76,000 clones, with roughly 82% observed a single time. The time point: blood 2 weeks post-SBRT. The treatment is: 15 Gy SBRT to primary tumor, nephrectomy 4 weeks later. This sample comprised blood, obtained from a patient whose treatment included radiotherapy and nephrectomy. The receptors shown here come from a man aged 60 to 75 with renal cell carcinoma.

The chain combines TRBV19 with TRBJ2-2; D might be TRBD2 (7 bases). The CDR3 spans 16 residues. The germline V and J ends were trimmed by 3 bases and 3 bases, with 14 bases remaining between them. Germline CDR1 reads LNHDA; CDR2 reads SQIVND (reference sequence). The CDR3 region has the DNA TGTGCCAGTAGTATCCCCACGGGGGGCGACACCGGGGAGCTGTTTTTT. Its protein is CASSIPTGGDTGELFF.

V and J are TRBV4-1 and TRBJ2-3; unclear D gene. CDR1 is MGHRA and CDR2 is YSYEKL in the germline V gene. V was trimmed by 2 bases and J by 2 bases, leaving 5 bases between them. The CDR3 sequence is 13 residues long. CDR3 loop: CASSQQLTDTQYF. CDR3 nucleotides: TGCGCCAGCAGCCAACAACTCACAGATACGCAGTATTTT.

The V call is TRBV27, the J call TRBJ2-1, with D possibly TRBD2 on 6 matching bases. The germline V and J ends were trimmed by 5 bases and 2 bases, with 16 bases remaining between them. The CDR3 runs 16 residues. Germline assignment: CDR1 MNHEY and CDR2 SMNVEV (reference sequence). CDR3 amino acids: CASSRTPGTAYNEQFF. CDR3 sequence (DNA): TGTGCCAGCAGTAGAACCCCCGGGACTGCCTACAATGAGCAGTTCTTC.

The V and J genes are TRBV19 and TRBJ2-1, with a weak D call TRBD1 (5 bases). Trimming cost V 1 base and J 9 bases, with 7 bases left between them. The germline CDR1 and CDR2 sequences are LNHDA and SQIVND (reference sequence). This CDR3 is 12 amino acids long. CDR3 nucleotides: TGTGCCAGTAGTATAGTTAGGGGTGAGCAGTTCTTC. Translation gives CASSIVRGEQFF.

The chain couples TRBV7-2 to TRBJ1-1; D remains unclear. Germline V lookup: CDR1 SGHTA, CDR2 FQGNSA. Trimming took off 1 base at V and 1 base at J, with 4 bases between the two ends. There are 13 residues in the CDR3. CDR3 sequence: CASSLEGNTEAFF. CDR3 coding DNA: TGTGCCAGCAGCTTAGAAGGGAACACTGAAGCTTTCTTT.

J is TRBJ2-7 and V is TRBV7-2; D gene ambiguous. This CDR3 contains 11 residues. Germline V gene sequence: CDR1 SGHTA, CDR2 FQGNSA. Trimming removed 6 bases from V and 3 bases from J, with 6 bases in between. The CDR3 DNA is TGTGCCAGCAGTCAATACTACGAGCAGTACTTC. Amino acids: CASSQYYEQYF.

The chain employs TRBV27 and TRBJ1-3, with D perhaps TRBD1 (5 bases). In germline, CDR1 is MNHEY, CDR2 SMNVEV (reference sequence). Trimming cost V 6 bases and J 0 bases, with 21 bases left between them. The CDR3 length is 18 residues. For the CDR3, the DNA is TGTGCCAGCAGCACCCCCCCCGGGGGATTAAACTCTGGAAACACCATATATTTT. It yields the protein CASSTPPGGLNSGNTIYF.

V gene TRBV29-1 combines with J gene TRBJ2-5; 10 bases are shared with TRBD2. Germline-derived CDR1 and CDR2 are SQVTM and ANQGSEA. The V gene end was trimmed by 5 bases and the J gene end by 3 bases; junction bases not matched to a gene: 3. The CDR3 is made up of 13 amino acids. CDR3 sequence (DNA): TGCAGCGTTCAAACTAGCGGGGAAGAGACCCAGTACTTC. Amino acid sequence: CSVQTSGEETQYF. The whole variable domain, remainder taken from reference TRBV29-1 and TRBJ2-5, is SAVISQKPSRDICQRGTSLTIQCQVDSQVTMMFWYRQQPGQSLTLIATANQGSEATYESGFVIDKFPISRPNLTFSTLTVSNMSPEDSSIYLCSVQTSGEETQYFGPGTRLLVL.

The chain's CDR3 is CSAGRDRDSYEQYF. In DNA form, the CDR3 reads TGCAGCGCAGGAAGGGACAGGGACTCCTACGAGCAGTACTTC. This chain joins TRBV29-1 and TRBJ2-7, with 9 bases fitting TRBD1. Germline V gene lookup returns CDR1 SQVTM and CDR2 ANQGSEA. Unmatched junction bases numbered 7, after V lost 7 bases and J lost 0 bases. This CDR3 region has 14 residues.

This clone was detected once. J is TRBJ1-6 and V is TRBV2, with D uncertain. This CDR3 has 15 residues. Germline-derived CDR1 and CDR2 are SNHLY and FYNNEI. Trimming took 6 bases from V and 0 from J, leaving 9 bases between them. The chain's CDR3 is CASSGLSSYNSPLHF. Written as DNA, the CDR3 is TGTGCCAGCAGCGGATTGAGCTCCTATAATTCACCCCTCCACTTT.

This clone appeared many times. V is TRBV28 and J is TRBJ2-5, with D tentatively TRBD1 or TRBD2 (6 bases each). The germline V and J ends were trimmed by 5 bases and 9 bases, with 22 bases remaining between them. Germline V gives CDR1 MDHEN, CDR2 SYDVKM. The length of the CDR3 is 15 residues. The CDR3 is CASSASGTPAGAQYF. The CDR3 DNA sequence: TGTGCCAGCAGTGCCTCCGGGACTCCTGCAGGGGCCCAGTACTTC.